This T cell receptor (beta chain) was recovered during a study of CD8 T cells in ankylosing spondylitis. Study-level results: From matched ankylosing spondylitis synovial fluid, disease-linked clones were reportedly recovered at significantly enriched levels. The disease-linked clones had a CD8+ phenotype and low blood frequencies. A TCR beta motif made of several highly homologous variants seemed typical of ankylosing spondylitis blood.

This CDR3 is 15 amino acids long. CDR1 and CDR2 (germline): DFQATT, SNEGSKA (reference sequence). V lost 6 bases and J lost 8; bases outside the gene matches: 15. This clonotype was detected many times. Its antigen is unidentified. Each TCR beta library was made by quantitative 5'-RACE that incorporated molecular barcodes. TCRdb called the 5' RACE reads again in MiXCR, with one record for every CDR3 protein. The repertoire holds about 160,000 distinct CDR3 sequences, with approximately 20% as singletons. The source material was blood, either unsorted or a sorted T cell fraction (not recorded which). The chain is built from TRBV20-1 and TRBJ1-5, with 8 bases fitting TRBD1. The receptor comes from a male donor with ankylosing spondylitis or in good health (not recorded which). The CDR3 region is CSASPGRGQNEPQHF. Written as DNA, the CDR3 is TGCAGTGCCTCACCGGGCAGGGGGCAAAATGAGCCCCAGCATTTT.